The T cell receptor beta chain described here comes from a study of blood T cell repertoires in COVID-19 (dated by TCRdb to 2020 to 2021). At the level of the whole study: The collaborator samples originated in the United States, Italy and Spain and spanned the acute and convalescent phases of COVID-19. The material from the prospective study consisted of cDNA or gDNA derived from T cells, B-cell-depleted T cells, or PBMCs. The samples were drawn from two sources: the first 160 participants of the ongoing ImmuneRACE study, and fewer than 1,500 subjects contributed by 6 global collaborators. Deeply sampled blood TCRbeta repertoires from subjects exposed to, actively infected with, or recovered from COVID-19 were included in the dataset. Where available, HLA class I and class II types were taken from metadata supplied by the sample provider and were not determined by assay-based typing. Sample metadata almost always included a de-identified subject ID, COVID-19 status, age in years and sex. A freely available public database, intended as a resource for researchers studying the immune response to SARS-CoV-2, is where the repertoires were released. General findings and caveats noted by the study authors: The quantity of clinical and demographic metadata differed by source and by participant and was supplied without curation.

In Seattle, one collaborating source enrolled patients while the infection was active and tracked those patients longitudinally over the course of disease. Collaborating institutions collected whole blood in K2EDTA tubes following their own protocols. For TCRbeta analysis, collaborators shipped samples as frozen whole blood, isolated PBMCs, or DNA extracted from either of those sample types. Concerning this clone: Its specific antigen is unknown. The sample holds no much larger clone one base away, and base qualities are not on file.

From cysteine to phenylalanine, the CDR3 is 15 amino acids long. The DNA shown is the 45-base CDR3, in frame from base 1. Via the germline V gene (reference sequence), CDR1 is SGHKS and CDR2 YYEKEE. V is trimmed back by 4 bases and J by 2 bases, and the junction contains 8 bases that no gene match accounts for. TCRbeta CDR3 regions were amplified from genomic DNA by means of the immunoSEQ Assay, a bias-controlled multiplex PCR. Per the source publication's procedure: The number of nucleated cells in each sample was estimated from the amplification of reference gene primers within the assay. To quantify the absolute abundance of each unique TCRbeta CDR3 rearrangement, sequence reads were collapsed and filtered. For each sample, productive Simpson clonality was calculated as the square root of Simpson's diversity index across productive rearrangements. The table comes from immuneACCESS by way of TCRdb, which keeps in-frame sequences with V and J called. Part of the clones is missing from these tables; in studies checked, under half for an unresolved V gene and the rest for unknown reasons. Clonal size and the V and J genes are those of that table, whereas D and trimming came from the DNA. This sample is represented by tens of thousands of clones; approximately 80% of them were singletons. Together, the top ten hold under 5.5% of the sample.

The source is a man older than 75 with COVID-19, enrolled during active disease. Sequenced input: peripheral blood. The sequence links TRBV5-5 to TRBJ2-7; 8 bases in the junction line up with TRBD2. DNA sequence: TGTGCCAGCAGCGTGGGCGGGGGGCCAACCTACGAGCAGTACTTC. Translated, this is CASSVGGGPTYEQYF.